This entry lists 31 T cell receptor beta chains sequenced from one sample in a study of cytomegalovirus exposure and HLA in healthy donors. The primer mix had 60 Vbeta and 13 Jbeta primers. Clones were sequenced by immunoSEQ multiplex PCR, and TCRdb holds only the in-frame ones, with some missing. Found here are under 200,000 clones, about 70% of them singletons; the top ten hold about 2.9%. The sequencing input was PBMCs. The receptor source for this set is a woman aged 40 to 50 in good health and CMV-seropositive.

The chain couples TRBV18 to TRBJ1-1; no clear D gene. The CDR3 is 13 residues long. Germline CDR1 KGHSH, CDR2 LQKENI. Trimming took 2 bases from V and 2 from J, leaving 6 bases between them. The CDR3 DNA sequence: TGTGCCAGCTCACCAGAGGGCAACACTGAAGCTTTCTTT. It codes for CASSPEGNTEAFF.

The chain recombines TRBV4-3 with TRBJ2-1; 10 bases align to TRBD2. CDR1 and CDR2 from the germline V gene are LGHNA and YSLEER. This CDR3 region has 16 residues. V lost 1 base, J lost 7 bases, and 7 bases stayed unmatched. The CDR3 DNA sequence: TGCGCCAGCAGCCAAGGCACTAGCGGGGCGGGGAATGAGCAGTTCTTC. Protein: CASSQGTSGAGNEQFF.

The chain links TRBV6-5 to TRBJ2-3, with D maybe TRBD2 (5 bases). This CDR3 has 15 residues. V was pared by 3 bases and J by 3 bases, with 13 bases between. In germline, CDR1 is MNHEY, CDR2 SVGAGI. The CDR3 is CASSYRGEITDTQYF. The CDR3 DNA is TGTGCCAGCAGTTATCGGGGAGAAATAACAGATACGCAGTATTTT.

This clone has just a few counts. The chain combines TRBV2 with TRBJ1-6, with 12 bases fitting TRBD1. CDR1 SNHLY and CDR2 FYNNEI come from the germline V gene. V lost 6 bases and J lost 9; bases outside the gene matches: 3. The CDR3 covers 14 residues. CDR3 loop: CASRGTGGLSPLHF. The CDR3 region has the DNA TGTGCCAGCAGGGGGACAGGGGGCCTTTCACCCCTCCACTTT.

This clone was found a few times. The CDR3 nucleotides are TGTGCCAGCAGCTTAACGGCCGGGGTGGGCTCTACGCAGTATTTT. Encoded protein: CASSLTAGVGSTQYF. The rearrangement uses TRBV7-3 and TRBJ2-3, with D perhaps TRBD2 (5 bases). The CDR3 has 15 amino acids. The ends were cut back, 0 bases at V and 8 bases at J, with 15 bases in the middle. Germline assignment: CDR1 SGHTA and CDR2 FQGTGA.

The CDR3 reads CASSEGATGELFF. DNA for the CDR3: TGTGCCAGCAGCGAGGGGGCCACCGGGGAGCTGTTTTTT. The chain uses TRBV7-9 and TRBJ2-2, with 7 nucleotides matching TRBD1. The ends lost 5 bases at V and 4 bases at J; junction bases unmatched: 1. Germline loops: CDR1 SEHNR, CDR2 FQNEAQ (reference sequence). The CDR3 loop spans 13 amino acids.

The chain employs TRBV27 and TRBJ1-1, with 8 bases that match TRBD1. V lost 4 bases to trimming and J lost 4 bases; unmatched junction nucleotides: 5. Germline V gene lookup returns CDR1 MNHEY and CDR2 SMNVEV (reference sequence). The CDR3 is 14 residues long. CDR3 in amino acids: CASSYATGGTEAFF. The CDR3 bases are TGTGCCAGCAGTTATGCAACAGGGGGCACTGAAGCTTTCTTT.

This rearrangement joins TRBV2 to TRBJ1-2; D may be TRBD1 (5 bases). Germline lookup yields CDR1 SNHLY and CDR2 FYNNEI. Trimming shortened V by 3 bases and J by 7 bases, and 21 bases separated the two germline ends. CDR3 size: 16 residues. CDR3 region: CASSDIWGTTSAGYTF. The DNA of the CDR3 is TGTGCCAGCAGTGATATATGGGGCACAACTTCGGCTGGCTACACCTTC.

This clone was detected only once. The chain is built from TRBV28 and TRBJ2-1; 8 nucleotides line up with TRBD1. With 3 bases clipped from V and 5 bases from J, the junction kept 3 bases outside the gene matches. In germline, CDR1 is MDHEN, CDR2 SYDVKM. This CDR3 contains 14 residues. DNA of the CDR3: TGTGCCAGCAGTTTTTACAGGGGGGACAATGAGCAGTTCTTC. Protein sequence: CASSFYRGDNEQFF.

The V and J genes are TRBV4-1 and TRBJ2-2; D may be TRBD2 (6 bases). The CDR3 is 17 amino acids. V gave up 0 bases and J gave up 4 bases, with 15 bases separating them. In germline, CDR1 is MGHRA, CDR2 YSYEKL. The CDR3 region is CASSQDAPGVITGELFF. CDR3 DNA sequence: TGCGCCAGCAGCCAAGATGCCCCGGGAGTAATCACCGGGGAGCTGTTTTTT.

This rearrangement joins TRBV5-4 to TRBJ1-2; D gene unclear. The CDR3 has 14 residues. The ends were cut back, 0 bases at V and 5 bases at J, with 11 bases in the middle. The germline gives CDR1 SGHNT, CDR2 YYREEE (reference sequence). The DNA for the CDR3 is TGTGCCAGCAGCTTGGAAAATCGGGGATATGGCTACACCTTC. Amino acids: CASSLENRGYGYTF.

The chain recombines TRBV9 with TRBJ2-3; 16 positions agree with TRBD2. The CDR3 is made up of 21 amino acids. In germline, CDR1 is SGDLS, CDR2 YYNGEE. V gave up 0 bases and J gave up 2 bases; unmatched junction bases: 12. This CDR3 is CASSVGGAGTSGRDFTDTQYF. CDR3 DNA sequence: TGTGCCAGCAGCGTAGGGGGAGCGGGGACTAGCGGGAGGGATTTCACAGATACGCAGTATTTT.

The chain combines TRBV27 with TRBJ2-3; D might be TRBD1 (5 bases). Germline CDR1 reads MNHEY; CDR2 reads SMNVEV (reference sequence). This CDR3 is built from 18 residues. V lost 0 bases, J lost 5 bases, and 21 bases lay in between. Written as DNA, the CDR3 is TGTGCCAGCAGTTTATCGACCAACCCTCCTCAGGGCGTAGATACGCAGTATTTT. Translating gives CASSLSTNPPQGVDTQYF.

This rearrangement joins TRBV7-2 to TRBJ2-7; 10 nucleotides agree with TRBD2. Germline lookup yields CDR1 SGHTA and CDR2 FQGNSA. Unmatched junction bases numbered 3, after V lost 5 bases and J lost 2 bases. CDR3 length: 14 residues. CDR3 sequence: CASSGSGGAYEQYF. CDR3 nucleotides: TGTGCCAGCAGCGGGAGCGGGGGGGCCTACGAGCAGTACTTC. Full variable domain (rest looked up from reference TRBV7-2 and TRBJ2-7): GAGVSQSPSNKVTEKGKDVELRCDPISGHTALYWYRQSLGQGLEFLIYFQGNSAPDKSGLPSDRFSAERTGGSVSTLTIQRTQQEDSAVYLCASSGSGGAYEQYFGPGTRLTVT.

V gene TRBV9 combines with J gene TRBJ2-7; D perhaps matches TRBD1 (5 bases). Germline V CDR1 and CDR2: SGDLS, YYNGEE. V lost 0 bases and J 5 bases, leaving 12 bases between the germline ends. This CDR3 has 14 residues. The CDR3 reads CASSVDAGSNEQYF. CDR3 nucleotide sequence: TGTGCCAGCAGCGTAGACGCAGGGTCCAACGAGCAGTACTTC.

The rearrangement uses TRBV7-2 and TRBJ2-3; the match to TRBD2 covers 8 bases. This CDR3 is built from 17 residues. Germline V gives CDR1 SGHTA, CDR2 FQGNSA. Trimming took 5 bases from V and 5 from J; bases not matched to a gene: 15. CDR3: CASSPPGVAGLGDTQYF. CDR3 bases: TGTGCCAGCAGCCCCCCTGGGGTAGCGGGGCTGGGAGATACGCAGTATTTT.

V gene TRBV10-2 combines with J gene TRBJ2-7; 10 bases line up with TRBD2. With 3 bases clipped from V and 5 bases from J, the junction kept 4 bases outside the gene matches. The CDR3 sequence is 14 residues long. Germline CDR1 WSHSY, CDR2 SAAADI. CDR3 in amino acids: CASSDTSGNHEQYF. DNA of the CDR3: TGCGCCAGCAGTGATACTAGCGGGAACCACGAGCAGTACTTC.

The chain is built from TRBV27 and TRBJ2-7, with D tentatively TRBD1 (7 bases). Germline loops: CDR1 MNHEY, CDR2 SMNVEV (reference sequence). V dropped 2 bases and J dropped 5 bases, with 10 bases sitting between them. There are 13 residues in the CDR3. CDR3 coding DNA: TGTGCCAGCAGTTTAGGAGGGGGCAACGAGCAGTACTTC. It codes for CASSLGGGNEQYF.

The genes are TRBV5-6 and TRBJ2-3; 8 bases map to TRBD2. CDR1 is SGHDT, CDR2 YYEEEE, per germline. After removal of 1 base from V and 2 bases from J, the junction contained 9 bases not matched to a gene. The CDR3 extends over 17 amino acids. The CDR3, as DNA: TGTGCCAGCAGCTTGTCCCACGGGGGGGGCATCACAGATACGCAGTATTTT. Encoded protein: CASSLSHGGGITDTQYF.

The chain carries TRBV27 and TRBJ2-5; TRBD1 matches at 9 bases. The V and J ends lost 3 bases and 3 bases, in that order; junction bases with no gene match: 5. The germline V gene has CDR1 MNHEY and CDR2 SMNVEV (reference sequence). The CDR3 sequence is 15 residues long. DNA of the CDR3: TGTGCCAGCAGTTTCCACAGGGGGCGGGAAGAGACCCAGTACTTC. Its protein product is CASSFHRGREETQYF.

The J gene is TRBJ1-3, the V gene TRBV7-3, with D possibly matching TRBD1 (5 bases). Trimming stripped 5 bases from V and 0 bases from J, with 14 bases between. The CDR3 loop spans 16 amino acids. The germline CDR1 and CDR2 sequences are SGHTA and FQGTGA. DNA of the CDR3: TGTGCCAGCAGCCCAAGGGGACTCAGCTCTGGAAACACCATATATTTT. Protein product: CASSPRGLSSGNTIYF.

V and J are TRBV7-3 and TRBJ2-7, with 7 bases identical to TRBD1. Per germline, CDR1 SGHTA and CDR2 FQGTGA. Trimming took 5 bases from V and 6 from J; bases not matched to a gene: 7. This CDR3 comprises 13 residues. The CDR3 spells CASSTSTGAEQYF. Written as DNA, the CDR3 is TGTGCCAGCAGCACGTCTACAGGGGCCGAGCAGTACTTC.

V gene TRBV6-5 combines with J gene TRBJ2-7; 7 nucleotides align to TRBD2. Germline CDR1 MNHEY, CDR2 SVGAGI. The V and J ends lost 4 bases and 4 bases, in that order; junction bases with no gene match: 13. This CDR3 spans 16 amino acids. CDR3 in DNA: TGTGCCAGCAGTTCCGTTCTACTAGCGAGGGAGTACGAGCAGTACTTC. Protein sequence: CASSSVLLAREYEQYF.

This chain joins TRBV5-4 and TRBJ1-1, with a tentative D call TRBD1 (6 bases). Germline loops: CDR1 SGHNT, CDR2 YYREEE (reference sequence). Trimming left V 2 bases short and J 1 base short, with 9 bases between. This CDR3 is 14 amino acids long. CDR3 residues: CASSFTDRNTEAFF. The CDR3 region has the DNA TGTGCCAGCAGCTTTACGGACAGGAACACTGAAGCTTTCTTT.

CDR3 loop: CASSYRLAGTTDTQYF. In DNA, the CDR3 is TGTGCCAGCAGCTATCGACTAGCGGGGACCACAGATACGCAGTATTTT. This chain connects TRBV5-4 to TRBJ2-3; TRBD2 agrees at 11 bases. The CDR3 loop spans 16 amino acids. V was pared by 3 bases and J by 2 bases, with 5 bases of the junction left unmatched. The germline V gene encodes CDR1 SGHNT and CDR2 YYREEE (reference sequence). Full variable domain (remainder filled in from reference TRBV5-4 and TRBJ2-3): ETGVTQSPTHLIKTRGQQVTLRCSSQSGHNTVSWYQQALGQGPQFIFQYYREEENGRGNFPPRFSGLQFPNYSSELNVNALELDDSALYLCASSYRLAGTTDTQYFGPGTRLTVL.

The rearrangement uses TRBV28 and TRBJ2-7; 9 bases fit TRBD1. Per germline, CDR1 MDHEN and CDR2 SYDVKM. The CDR3 runs 15 residues. The V and J ends lost 6 bases and 2 bases, in that order; junction bases with no gene match: 8. The CDR3: CASRLPGTGTYEQYF. CDR3 coding DNA: TGTGCCAGCAGGCTGCCCGGGACAGGGACCTACGAGCAGTACTTC.

J is TRBJ2-5 and V is TRBV4-3, with 7 bases aligning to TRBD2. The J call could be wrong; TRBJ2-7 is a better fit for the DNA end. CDR1 and CDR2 from the germline V gene are LGHNA and YSLEER. This CDR3 has 15 residues. This CDR3 reads CASSQDRGEAYEQYF. The CDR3, as DNA: TGCGCCAGCAGCCAAGATCGGGGGGAAGCCTACGAGCAGTACTTC.

This clone was seen more than once but under ten times. The chain couples TRBV9 to TRBJ2-7, with 11 bases matching TRBD2. Germline V gene sequence: CDR1 SGDLS, CDR2 YYNGEE. The CDR3 covers 16 residues. Unmatched junction bases numbered 6, after V lost 0 bases and J lost 4 bases. CDR3 amino acids: CASSVATSGGVYEQYF. In nucleotides, the CDR3 is TGTGCCAGCAGCGTAGCTACTAGCGGGGGTGTTTACGAGCAGTACTTC.

This rearrangement joins TRBV7-9 to TRBJ2-7; TRBD1 agrees at 10 bases. Per germline, CDR1 SEHNR and CDR2 FQNEAQ (reference sequence). The CDR3 loop spans 15 amino acids. V shed 2 bases, J shed 10 bases, and the junction held 11 bases outside the gene matches. CDR3 amino acids: CASSLRSGTGDSQYF. The CDR3 coding sequence is TGTGCCAGCAGCTTAAGATCCGGGACAGGGGACTCCCAGTACTTC.

DNA for the CDR3: TGTGCCAGCAGCCAATGGGCTAGCGGGTACTTAACCTACACCGGGGAGCTGTTTTTT. It translates to CASSQWASGYLTYTGELFF. The rearrangement links TRBV14 to TRBJ2-2; 8 bases match TRBD2. V shed 2 bases, J shed 3 bases, and the junction held 14 bases outside the gene matches. The CDR3 is made up of 19 amino acids. Looked up from germline, CDR1 is SGHDN and CDR2 is FVKESK.

This clone occurred a few times. J is TRBJ2-1 and V is TRBV10-2; 7 bases fit TRBD1. The CDR3 has 14 amino acids. V lost 4 bases, J lost 3 bases, and 3 bases stayed unmatched. Germline V gene lookup returns CDR1 WSHSY and CDR2 SAAADI. For the CDR3, the DNA is TGCGCCAGCAGTGGACAGGGTTACTACAATGAGCAGTTCTTC. Translating gives CASSGQGYYNEQFF.